These T cell receptor beta chains were read from a single sample in a study of blood T cell repertoires in COVID-19. TCRdb keeps only in-frame clones here, not all; method: immunoSEQ multiplex PCR. Seen here are some 160,000 clones, around 84% observed once, and the top ten hold more than 4%. Sequencing was done on a sample of peripheral blood. These receptors were collected from a woman aged 45 to 65 with acute or convalescent COVID-19. Both conserved end residues are part of each CDR3. D genes are given only for firm matches. Part of the rows lack a size; the others show once, few, many or a class for expanded clones.

TRBD1	TRBJ1-1	NA	TRBV27	CASSFYRGGEAFF	TGTGCCAGCAGTTTCTACAGGGGAGGTGAAGCTTTCTTT
TRBD1	TRBJ1-2	few	TRBV5-5	CASSFGQGLSTYGYTF	TGTGCCAGCAGCTTTGGACAGGGGCTATCTACCTATGGCTACACCTTC
TRBD2	TRBJ2-1	NA	TRBV29-1	CSVEDGTSGGSNNEQFF	TGCAGCGTTGAAGATGGTACTAGCGGGGGCAGCAACAATGAGCAGTTCTTC
TRBD2	TRBJ2-5	NA	TRBV6-2/TRBV6-3	CASSYSSRLAGATKTQYF	TGTGCCAGCAGTTACTCGAGCCGACTAGCGGGGGCCACGAAGACCCAGTACTTC
NA	TRBJ1-5	NA	TRBV18	CASSPVYSNQPQHF	TGTGCCAGCTCACCAGTATATAGCAATCAGCCCCAGCATTTT
NA	TRBJ1-4	NA	TRBV5-1	CASRDSLATNEKLFF	TGCGCCAGCAGGGACAGCCTTGCAACTAATGAAAAACTGTTTTTT
TRBD2	TRBJ2-1	NA	TRBV6-1	CASSEFRGAYNEQFF	TGTGCCAGCAGTGAATTTCGGGGGGCCTACAATGAGCAGTTCTTC
NA	TRBJ2-7	NA	TRBV3-1/TRBV3-2	CASRLTSGGGVRYEQYF	TGTGCCAGCAGACTTACCTCTGGTGGCGGGGTTCGCTACGAGCAGTACTTC
NA	TRBJ1-6	NA	TRBV30	CAWSVGSNSPLHF	TGTGCCTGGAGTGTGGGGAGTAATTCACCCCTCCACTTT
TRBD2	TRBJ2-1	NA	TRBV7-8	CASSLGTSGHNEQFF	TGTGCCAGCAGCTTGGGGACTAGCGGTCACAATGAGCAGTTCTTC
NA	TRBJ1-1	NA	TRBV3-1/TRBV3-2	CASSLSTRGRWNTEAFF	TGTGCCAGCAGCCTAAGCACCAGGGGACGGTGGAACACTGAAGCTTTCTTT
TRBD1	TRBJ2-3	NA	TRBV7-3	CASSGGQGARGDTQYF	TGTGCCAGCAGCGGGGGACAGGGGGCGCGGGGCGATACGCAGTATTTT
NA	TRBJ1-4	NA	TRBV7-8	CASSTQGPRNEKLFF	TGTGCCAGCAGCACCCAGGGTCCCCGTAATGAAAAACTGTTTTTT
TRBD2	TRBJ2-7	NA	TRBV18	CASSLGQAGTSGGGEQYF	TGTGCCAGCTCTTTGGGACAGGCCGGGACTAGCGGGGGAGGCGAGCAGTACTTC
TRBD1	TRBJ1-3	NA	TRBV4-3	CASSMQGAGNTIYF	TGCGCCAGCAGCATGCAGGGGGCCGGAAACACCATATATTTT
NA	TRBJ2-3	NA	TRBV4-2	CASSHLSGSSTDTQYF	TGTGCCAGCAGCCACTTGAGCGGATCTAGCACAGATACGCAGTATTTT
TRBD1	TRBJ2-2	NA	TRBV7-3	CASSWDRGRRELFF	TGTGCCAGCAGTTGGGACAGGGGGCGCCGGGAGCTGTTTTTT
NA	TRBJ1-2	NA	TRBV5-4	CASTQFPSAKHDYGYTF	TGTGCCAGCACTCAATTCCCTTCTGCGAAGCATGACTATGGCTACACCTTC
NA	TRBJ2-3	NA	TRBV13	CASSLKQGRGGGTDTQYF	TGTGCCAGCAGCCTGAAACAGGGCAGGGGTGGGGGCACAGATACGCAGTATTTT
NA	TRBJ2-5	few	TRBV29-1	CSVEEGGETQYF	TGCAGCGTTGAAGAAGGGGGAGAGACCCAGTACTTC
TRBD1	TRBJ2-1	NA	TRBV19	CASSILGTGNNEQFF	TGTGCCAGTAGTATTTTGGGGACAGGGAACAATGAGCAGTTCTTC
NA	TRBJ1-6	NA	TRBV18	CASSRESSYNSPLHF	TGTGCCAGCTCAAGGGAGAGCTCCTATAATTCACCCCTCCACTTT
NA	TRBJ2-7	few	TRBV20-1	CSAVQAYEQYF	TGCAGTGCTGTTCAGGCCTACGAGCAGTACTTC
TRBD2	TRBJ2-5	NA	TRBV28	CASSFGGARETQYF	TGTGCCAGCAGTTTCGGGGGGGCGAGGGAGACCCAGTACTTC
NA	TRBJ1-4	few	TRBV19	CASSVELRQNEKLFF	TGTGCCAGTAGTGTTGAATTGAGGCAAAATGAAAAACTGTTTTTT
TRBD2	TRBJ2-5	few	TRBV7-9	CASSSIAGQETQYF	TGTGCCAGCAGCTCAATAGCGGGGCAAGAGACCCAGTACTTC
NA	TRBJ1-5	NA	TRBV6-5	CASTELGGYNQPQHF	TGTGCCAGCACAGAATTGGGGGGATACAATCAGCCCCAGCATTTT
NA	TRBJ1-3	once	TRBV7-2	CASSFIQISGNTIYF	TGTGCCAGCAGCTTTATACAGATCTCTGGAAACACCATATATTTT
TRBD1	TRBJ1-2	once	TRBV5-1	CASSSPPPGQGLDGYTF	TGCGCCAGCAGCTCGCCTCCTCCGGGACAGGGGCTTGATGGCTACACCTTC
TRBD1	TRBJ1-4	NA	TRBV7-2	CASSEVGQGIEKLFF	TGTGCCAGCAGCGAGGTGGGACAGGGGATTGAAAAACTGTTTTTT
TRBD1	TRBJ1-3	NA	TRBV10-3	CAITGTGSGNTIYF	TGTGCCATCACCGGGACAGGGTCTGGAAACACCATATATTTT
TRBD1	TRBJ1-5	NA	TRBV5-6	CASSMYRGPEPQHF	TGTGCCAGCAGCATGTACAGGGGGCCGGAGCCCCAGCATTTT
NA	TRBJ1-3	once	TRBV11-2	CASSLALASGNAIYF	TGTGCCAGCAGCTTAGCCCTAGCCTCTGGAAACGCCATATATTTT
NA	TRBJ1-2	few	TRBV7-2	CASSFPPRGYTF	TGTGCCAGCAGCTTCCCCCCCCGGGGCTACACCTTC
NA	TRBJ2-1	NA	TRBV12-3/TRBV12-4	CASSFGGEQFF	TGTGCCAGCAGTTTCGGAGGGGAGCAGTTCTTC
NA	TRBJ2-7	once	TRBV9	CASSDSGSGNYEQYF	TGTGCCAGCAGCGATTCAGGTTCCGGAAACTACGAGCAGTACTTC
NA	TRBJ1-3	NA	TRBV5-1	CASSLAGDISGNTIYF	TGCGCCAGCAGCTTGGCAGGGGACATCTCTGGAAACACCATATATTTT
NA	TRBJ1-2	NA	TRBV12-3/TRBV12-4	CASSPGFIWGYTF	TGTGCCAGCAGCCCGGGATTTATTTGGGGCTACACCTTC
NA	TRBJ2-3	NA	TRBV7-8	CASSLAGVGSADTQYF	TGTGCCAGCAGCTTAGCCGGGGTGGGCAGTGCAGATACGCAGTATTTT
TRBD2	TRBJ2-7	NA	TRBV27	CASSPFVASGGYEQYF	TGTGCCAGCAGCCCTTTTGTGGCTAGCGGGGGCTACGAGCAGTACTTC